Only one count was recorded for the clone carrying this T cell receptor beta chain. This specimen belongs to a study of blood T cell repertoires in COVID-19. As handled by the study authors: How many nucleated cells were present was estimated from reference gene primer amplification. Profiling relied on immunoSEQ multiplex PCR, and the TCRdb table lists in-frame clones only, not all of them. The DNA gave D and trimming, while V, J and clone size come from that table. Of 95,000 to 150,000 clones detected, less than 90% appear once; the ten largest clones hold roughly 3.5%. Individuals aged about 18 to 100 years were recruited from 20 to 25 US areas. Cohort 3 donors were reported recovered after two negative PCRs, clearance, or symptom resolution. Trimming shortened V by 9 bases and J by 0 bases, and 15 bases separated the two germline ends. There are 15 residues in the CDR3. From germline, CDR1 is LNHDA and CDR2 SQIVND (reference sequence).

The sequenced sample consisted of PBMCs or T cells enriched from blood (not recorded which). The TCR was taken from a woman in her thirties who had recovered from COVID-19. This rearrangement joins TRBV19 to TRBJ2-1; maybe TRBD1 (5 bases). The CDR3 bases are TGTGCCAGCGCCCTGGGGCCCAGCTCCTACAATGAGCAGTTCTTC. As protein: CASALGPSSYNEQFF.